One sample yielded the 15 T cell receptor beta chains listed below, sequenced in a study of early stage breast cancer tumors. Repertoires were generated with immunoSEQ multiplex PCR, while TCRdb's copy carries only in-frame clones and drops some. The data show around 48,000 clones, 90% to 95% seen once. The sample comprised blood. The receptor source for this set is a person aged 65-85 years with breast cancer.

The chain combines TRBV10-2 with TRBJ2-1, with a weak D call TRBD2 (5 bases). Germline CDR1 WSHSY, CDR2 SAAADI. V was cut by 4 bases and J by 5 bases, with 15 bases left in between. The CDR3 has 15 residues. The CDR3 reads CASSAPLLVHNEQFF. The DNA for the CDR3 is TGCGCCAGCAGTGCCCCTTTACTAGTCCACAATGAGCAGTTCTTC.

The chain links TRBV5-1 to TRBJ1-2; a weak D match, TRBD1 (5 bases). Germline V CDR1 and CDR2: SGHRS, YFSETQ. The length of the CDR3 is 15 residues. V lost 3 bases to trimming and J lost 7 bases, with 19 bases between them. The CDR3 here is CASSWGQGEISGYTF. In DNA form, the CDR3 reads TGCGCCAGCAGCTGGGGCCAGGGTGAAATAAGTGGCTACACCTTC.

The V gene is TRBV29-1, the J gene TRBJ1-3; D gene unclear. This CDR3 comprises 12 residues. Looked up from germline, CDR1 is SQVTM and CDR2 is ANQGSEA. Between the trimmed V and J ends, which lost 3 bases and 4 bases, there was a span of 7 bases. CDR3 nucleotide sequence: TGCAGCGTTGACAGTAACGGAAACACCATATATTTT. Amino acids: CSVDSNGNTIYF.

The chain carries TRBV28 and TRBJ2-5; 7 nucleotides line up with TRBD1. The CDR3 length is 12 residues. After removal of 7 bases from V and 5 bases from J, the junction contained 4 bases not matched to a gene. Germline lookup yields CDR1 MDHEN and CDR2 SYDVKM. The DNA for the CDR3 is TGTGCCAGCACGCCACAGGGGGAGACCCAGTACTTC. Protein sequence: CASTPQGETQYF.

The CDR3 here is CASSPWTGVHTEAFF. The CDR3 coding sequence is TGTGCCAGTAGTCCCTGGACAGGGGTACACACTGAAGCTTTCTTT. This chain connects TRBV19 to TRBJ1-1, with TRBD1 matching 9 bases. The trim removed 5 bases at V and 3 bases at J, leaving 7 bases unmatched. This CDR3 contains 15 residues. Germline V gene sequence: CDR1 LNHDA, CDR2 SQIVND (reference sequence).

The chain links TRBV10-1 to TRBJ1-4, with TRBD1 matching over 9 bases. The CDR3 extends over 14 amino acids. In germline, CDR1 is WNHNN, CDR2 SYGVQD (reference sequence). Trimming at V came to 6 bases and at J to 8 bases, leaving 7 bases not matched to a gene. CDR3 sequence reads: CASSEAGTGEKLFF. The CDR3 DNA reads TGCGCCAGCAGCGAGGCCGGGACAGGGGAAAAACTGTTTTTT.

The chain combines TRBV5-6 with TRBJ1-1, with D perhaps TRBD1 (6 bases). The germline V and J ends were trimmed by 2 bases and 2 bases, with 13 bases remaining between them. This CDR3 contains 15 residues. Germline CDR1 SGHDT, CDR2 YYEEEE. The CDR3: CASSFPRGLNTEAFF. The DNA of the CDR3 is TGTGCCAGCAGCTTCCCCAGGGGCTTAAACACTGAAGCTTTCTTT.

The rearrangement uses TRBV19 and TRBJ2-7, with D possibly being TRBD1 (5 bases). This CDR3 comprises 15 residues. Germline CDR1 LNHDA, CDR2 SQIVND (reference sequence). V dropped 1 base and J dropped 3 bases, with 13 bases sitting between them. The CDR3 sequence: CASSIAPDRVYEQYF. The DNA for the CDR3 is TGTGCCAGTAGTATAGCCCCTGACAGAGTCTACGAGCAGTACTTC.

This clone was picked up a small number of times. The rearrangement links TRBV21-1 to TRBJ1-2; the table gives TRBD1 as D, unverified against the DNA. TRBV21-1 is a pseudogene segment. The CDR3 is 16 amino acids. CDR3 in DNA: TGTGCCAGCAGCATTTATAGTGGGACAGGGGGTAGTGGCTACACCTTC. It is translated as CASSIYSGTGGSGYTF.

The chain employs TRBV11-3 and TRBJ2-1; 10 bases agree with TRBD2. The V gene's germline CDR1 is SGHNT and CDR2 YENEEA. The length of the CDR3 is 15 residues. Trimming took 5 bases from V and 8 from J; bases not matched to a gene: 9. The CDR3 protein is CASSHGGAGGDEQFF. The DNA of the CDR3 is TGTGCCAGCAGCCATGGCGGAGCGGGAGGGGATGAGCAGTTCTTC.

The J gene is TRBJ1-5, the V gene TRBV30, with a possible D match to TRBD1 (5 bases). Trimming took off 4 bases at V and 2 bases at J, with 12 bases between the two ends. Germline V gives CDR1 GTSNPN, CDR2 SVGIG (reference sequence). CDR3 length: 14 amino acids. The CDR3 sequence is CAWTQGRGNQPQHF. CDR3 DNA sequence: TGTGCCTGGACTCAGGGAAGGGGCAATCAGCCCCAGCATTTT.

The chain carries TRBV19 and TRBJ2-5, with D possibly TRBD1 on 6 matching bases. V gave up 6 bases and J gave up 1 base, with 9 bases separating them. The CDR3 has 13 amino acids. The germline gives CDR1 LNHDA, CDR2 SQIVND (reference sequence). The CDR3 sequence is CASRKDSQETQYF. The CDR3 DNA follows: TGTGCCAGTAGGAAGGACAGCCAAGAGACCCAGTACTTC.

V is TRBV18 and J is TRBJ2-5, with D perhaps TRBD2 (5 bases). Germline loops: CDR1 KGHSH, CDR2 LQKENI. Between the trimmed V and J ends, which lost 2 bases and 5 bases, there was a span of 9 bases. The CDR3 has 13 amino acids. The CDR3 nucleotides read TGTGCCAGCTCACCAGCGGGTTCCGAGACCCAGTACTTC. Protein sequence: CASSPAGSETQYF.

The count of this clone is one. The chain is built from TRBV7-9 and TRBJ2-7; 9 bases line up with TRBD2. Germline-derived CDR1 and CDR2 are SEHNR and FQNEAQ (reference sequence). V lost 5 bases, J lost 0 bases, and 8 bases stayed unmatched. CDR3 length: 16 amino acids. CDR3 DNA sequence: TGTGCCAGCAGCCCGCGGGGGGGGGTCCCCTCCTACGAGCAGTACTTC. The encoded protein is CASSPRGGVPSYEQYF.

This chain connects TRBV10-1 to TRBJ2-1; 12 positions match TRBD1. V shed 4 bases, J shed 8 bases, and the junction held 3 bases outside the gene matches. This CDR3 is built from 14 residues. Germline values: CDR1 WNHNN, CDR2 SYGVQD (reference sequence). The CDR3: CASSGGTGGYEQFF. The CDR3 region has the DNA TGCGCCAGCAGTGGGGGGACAGGGGGCTATGAGCAGTTCTTC.